A selection of T cell receptor beta chains follows, all from one sample in a study of technical replicates of blood from a handful of donors. The method was immunoSEQ multiplex PCR; TCRdb's version includes in-frame clones alone and lacks a portion of them. The sample yields approximately 50,000 clones, approximately 94% seen once. The specimen sequenced was T cells isolated from PBMCs. The receptors were gathered from a human donor in good health. Each CDR3 is given with its conserved first and last residue. A D gene is named only where the DNA matches it firmly. Clone size is not always given. Where it is, it says once, few, many or a class for expanded clones.

clone_size | j_call | v_call | d_call | cdr3_aa | cdr3_nt
. | TRBJ1-5 | TRBV15 | TRBD1 | CATSRALWGQEPQHF | TGTGCCACCAGCAGAGCATTGTGGGGACAGGAGCCCCAGCATTTT
. | TRBJ2-7 | TRBV28 | . | CASSQFPRAYEQYF | TGTGCCAGCAGCCAATTCCCGAGGGCCTACGAGCAGTACTTC
. | TRBJ2-2 | TRBV28 | TRBD1 | CATHGTGSTGELFF | TGTGCCACACACGGGACAGGGAGCACCGGGGAGCTGTTTTTT
. | TRBJ2-7 | TRBV7-9 | . | CASRMGATYEQYF | TGTGCCAGCAGGATGGGGGCAACGTACGAGCAGTACTTC
. | TRBJ2-3 | TRBV6-5 | . | CASSYSRGSTDTQYF | TGTGCCAGCAGTTACTCGAGGGGGAGCACAGATACGCAGTATTTT
. | TRBJ1-1 | TRBV9 | . | CASSVQSNTEAFF | TGTGCCAGCAGCGTACAGTCGAACACTGAAGCTTTCTTT
. | TRBJ1-2 | TRBV28 | . | CASSLPNDRGYGYTF | TGTGCCAGCAGTTTACCGAACGACAGAGGATATGGCTACACCTTC
once | TRBJ2-1 | TRBV5-6 | TRBD2 | CASSLESSGRARYEQFF | TGTGCCAGCAGCTTGGAATCTAGCGGGAGGGCCAGGTATGAGCAGTTCTTC
once | TRBJ2-2 | TRBV7-9 | . | CARTGRSNTGELFF | TGTGCCAGAACAGGGCGTTCGAACACCGGGGAGCTGTTTTTT
. | TRBJ2-7 | TRBV28 | TRBD1 | CASMTGDEQYF | TGTGCCAGCATGACAGGGGACGAGCAGTACTTC
. | TRBJ1-3 | TRBV9 | . | CASSRGDGNTIYF | TGTGCCAGCAGCCGGGGAGATGGAAACACCATATATTTT
few | TRBJ1-1 | TRBV12-5 | . | CASGLESGAFF | TGTGCTAGTGGTTTGGAAAGCGGGGCTTTCTTT
few | TRBJ2-3 | TRBV10-1 | TRBD2 | CASSEGTRGTDTQYF | TGCGCCAGCAGTGAGGGGACTAGAGGCACAGATACGCAGTATTTT
once | TRBJ2-4 | TRBV9 | TRBD1 | CASSVGDRGNIQYF | TGTGCCAGCAGCGTAGGGGACAGGGGAAACATTCAGTACTTC
. | TRBJ2-2 | TRBV11-2 | TRBD2 | CASREFSGGAAGELFF | TGTGCCAGCAGGGAATTTAGCGGGGGGGCGGCCGGGGAGCTGTTTTTT
. | TRBJ1-4 | TRBV6-6 | TRBD1 | CASSLTGENEKLFF | TGTGCCAGCAGCCTGACAGGGGAGAATGAAAAACTGTTTTTT
. | TRBJ1-5 | TRBV9 | TRBD1 | CASSSWDSDNQPQHF | TGTGCCAGCAGCTCCTGGGACAGTGACAATCAGCCCCAGCATTTT
. | TRBJ2-7 | TRBV7-9 | . | CASSPPSHRMSSYEQYF | TGTGCCAGCAGCCCCCCTTCCCACAGGATGAGTTCCTACGAGCAGTACTTC
. | TRBJ1-2 | TRBV11-2 | . | CASSFLTNYGYTF | TGTGCCAGCAGCTTCCTAACTAACTATGGCTACACCTTC
. | TRBJ2-7 | TRBV5-1 | TRBD2 | CASSLVGGGSYEQYF | TGCGCCAGCAGCTTGGTCGGGGGGGGATCCTACGAGCAGTACTTC
. | TRBJ1-2 | TRBV28 | TRBD1 | CASRPGTDPLLAYGYTF | TGTGCCAGCAGGCCTGGGACAGATCCCTTATTGGCCTATGGCTACACCTTC
once | TRBJ1-2 | TRBV11-2 | . | CASSLEQGTGYTF | TGTGCCAGCAGCTTAGAGCAGGGAACTGGCTACACCTTC
. | TRBJ1-2 | TRBV5-1 | . | CASSLQDGPYGYTF | TGCGCCAGCAGCCTACAGGACGGGCCCTATGGCTACACCTTC
. | TRBJ2-1 | TRBV11-3 | TRBD2 | CASSLKREGSYNEQFF | TGTGCCAGCAGCCTAAAGCGGGAGGGCTCCTACAATGAGCAGTTCTTC
. | TRBJ1-4 | TRBV10-3 | TRBD1 | CAISEPGTGEKLFF | TGTGCCATCAGTGAGCCGGGGACAGGTGAAAAACTGTTTTTT
. | TRBJ2-5 | TRBV5-4 | TRBD1 | CASSPTTGGGETQYF | TGTGCCAGCAGCCCAACCACAGGGGGCGGGGAGACCCAGTACTTC
. | TRBJ1-6 | TRBV7-9 | TRBD1 | CASSPPGQGFFSPLHF | TGTGCCAGCAGCCCGCCCGGACAGGGGTTTTTCTCACCCCTCCACTTT
. | TRBJ1-2 | TRBV7-8 | . | CASSALQGRHYGYTF | TGTGCCAGCAGCGCACTCCAGGGGAGACACTATGGCTACACCTTC
. | TRBJ2-1 | TRBV7-9 | . | CASSPPAGLKQFF | TGTGCCAGCAGCCCACCCGCAGGGTTGAAGCAGTTCTTC
. | TRBJ1-1 | TRBV7-9 | TRBD1 | CASTDRVANTEAFF | TGTGCCAGCACCGACAGGGTGGCGAACACTGAAGCTTTCTTT
. | TRBJ2-1 | TRBV5-1 | TRBD2 | CASSLGGSRNEQFF | TGCGCCAGCTCCCTCGGGGGGAGTCGCAATGAGCAGTTCTTC